This entry lists 21 T cell receptor beta chains sequenced from one sample in a study of OX40 agonist ivuxolimab in advanced cancers. TCRdb keeps only in-frame clones here, not all; method: immunoSEQ multiplex PCR. The sample lists 90,000 to 100,000 clones; almost 90% were seen once. The material sequenced was CD4+ or CD8+ T cells sorted from blood, taken in a trial of the OX40 agonist ivuxolimab. The receptors were sampled from an adult with an advanced solid tumor such as melanoma, head and neck, liver or kidney cancer.

This clone was seen a single time. The V call is TRBV19, the J call TRBJ2-1, with a possible D match to TRBD1 (5 bases). This CDR3 region has 12 residues. The ends were cut back, 6 bases at V and 5 bases at J, with 8 bases in the middle. Germline CDR1 reads LNHDA; CDR2 reads SQIVND (reference sequence). This CDR3 is CASSDRNNEQFF. CDR3 sequence (DNA): TGTGCCAGTAGCGACAGAAACAATGAGCAGTTCTTC. The whole variable domain, remainder taken from reference TRBV19 and TRBJ2-1, is DGGITQSPKYLFRKEGQNVTLSCEQNLNHDAMYWYRQDPGQGLRLIYYSQIVNDFQKGDIAEGYSVSREKKESFPLTVTSAQKNPTAFYLCASSDRNNEQFFGPGTRLTVL.

The chain links TRBV5-1 to TRBJ1-2; D unclear. V was pared by 0 bases and J by 0 bases, with 9 bases between. The germline V gene has CDR1 SGHRS and CDR2 YFSETQ. This CDR3 is built from 15 residues. The CDR3 nucleotides read TGCGCCAGCAGCTTGGCCGGGCACACTAACTATGGCTACACCTTC. Translated: CASSLAGHTNYGYTF.

The chain recombines TRBV10-1 with TRBJ2-3; 14 nucleotides agree with TRBD2. Germline V gives CDR1 WNHNN, CDR2 SYGVQD (reference sequence). Losses at the gene ends were 6 bases for V and 4 bases for J; bases not matched to a gene: 6. CDR3 length: 16 residues. The CDR3 spells CASSGTSGGRADTQYF. In nucleotides, the CDR3 is TGCGCCAGCAGCGGGACTAGCGGGGGACGGGCAGATACGCAGTATTTT.

The gene calls are TRBV7-9 and TRBJ2-5; no definite D call. This CDR3 region has 14 residues. V shed 3 bases and J shed 0 bases, with 8 bases lying between them. CDR1 SEHNR and CDR2 FQNEAQ come from the germline V gene (reference sequence). As DNA, the CDR3 is TGTGCCAGCAGCTTGAGCCATTACCAAGAGACCCAGTACTTC. Translated, it gives CASSLSHYQETQYF.

The V and J genes are TRBV6-5 and TRBJ1-1; the D is unclear. CDR1 is MNHEY and CDR2 is SVGAGI in the germline V gene. The V end lost 5 bases, the J end lost 6 bases, and 16 bases lay between the germline ends. The CDR3 has 14 amino acids. The CDR3 loop is CASSPSPVPPEAFF. As DNA, the CDR3 is TGTGCCAGCAGTCCAAGCCCGGTTCCCCCTGAAGCTTTCTTT.

This chain connects TRBV6-1 to TRBJ1-5; D unclear. This CDR3 region has 13 residues. Germline CDR1 is MNHNS and CDR2 is SASEGT. V lost 3 bases to trimming and J lost 3 bases, with 6 bases between them. The CDR3 DNA is TGTGCCAGCAGTGAGACAATCAATCAGCCCCAGCATTTT. Translated: CASSETINQPQHF.

This clone was observed a handful of times. The rearrangement joins TRBV30 to TRBJ1-1, with a weak D call TRBD1 (6 bases). The germline V and J ends were trimmed by 3 bases and 5 bases, with 22 bases remaining between them. Germline V CDR1 and CDR2: GTSNPN, SVGIG (reference sequence). This CDR3 contains 16 residues. This CDR3 reads CAWSQPLQGRGTEAFF. CDR3 nucleotide sequence: TGTGCCTGGAGCCAGCCCCTACAGGGCCGCGGGACTGAAGCTTTCTTT.

V and J are TRBV19 and TRBJ2-1; D is unclear. V lost 7 bases, J lost 6 bases, and 16 bases lay in between. Germline V lookup: CDR1 LNHDA, CDR2 SQIVND (reference sequence). The CDR3 is 14 residues long. The CDR3, as DNA: TGTGCCAGTACTTCGAGACATGGACGCAATGAGCAGTTCTTC. It translates to CASTSRHGRNEQFF.

In DNA form, the CDR3 reads TGTGCCAGCAGTGAAAGGGACAGGGAGAATGAAAAACTGTTTTTT. Translation gives CASSERDRENEKLFF. This chain uses TRBV2 with TRBJ1-4, with 9 positions matching TRBD1. The CDR3 sequence is 15 residues long. The germline V gene has CDR1 SNHLY and CDR2 FYNNEI. Losses at the gene ends were 2 bases for V and 5 bases for J; bases not matched to a gene: 3.

Remarks on this clone: The conserved final phenylalanine or tryptophan is absent from the CDR3, which likely points to a read error. It is unclear where the CDR3 begins or ends on the DNA, so no DNA is shown, and the CDR3 is as TCRdb lists it. The chain links TRBV7-4 to TRBJ2-3; the table calls TRBD1, which could not be checked here. Germline V gene lookup returns CDR1 SGHVT and CDR2 SQSDAQ. Inclusive of both ends, the CDR3 amounts to 9 amino acids. The CDR3 sequence is CASSSSDRD.

This clone was counted once. The chain couples TRBV11-3 to TRBJ1-2; TRBD1 matches at 10 bases. CDR3 size: 12 residues. The V and J ends lost 4 bases and 13 bases, in that order; junction bases with no gene match: 6. Looked up from germline, CDR1 is SGHNT and CDR2 is YENEEA. In DNA form, the CDR3 reads TGTGCCAGCAGCTACGACAGGGGGCCCGTCACCTTC. This codes for CASSYDRGPVTF.

The rearrangement joins TRBV4-1 to TRBJ1-2; D uncertain. The V end was cut by 0 bases, the J end by 2 bases, with 7 bases between. The CDR3 sequence is 14 residues long. CDR1 and CDR2 (germline): MGHRA, YSYEKL. CDR3 sequence: CASSQDPRNYGYTF. The CDR3 DNA reads TGCGCCAGCAGCCAAGATCCCAGGAACTATGGCTACACCTTC.

The CDR3 is CASSLTGSYNSPLHF. The CDR3, as DNA: TGTGCCAGTAGCCTCACGGGATCCTATAATTCACCCCTCCACTTT. The rearrangement joins TRBV19 to TRBJ1-6; no definite D call. The CDR3 sequence is 15 residues long. Per germline, CDR1 LNHDA and CDR2 SQIVND (reference sequence). The V gene lost 6 bases and the J gene lost 1 base, with 10 bases spanning the gap.

This clone came up once. The gene calls are TRBV5-1 and TRBJ2-5; a possible D gene is TRBD1 (5 bases). V lost 0 bases and J 0 bases, leaving 21 bases between the germline ends. In germline, CDR1 is SGHRS, CDR2 YFSETQ. The CDR3 consists of 19 residues. Written as DNA, the CDR3 is TGCGCCAGCAGCTTGGTCTCAGGGCGCTCTCTTGGCGACCAAGAGACCCAGTACTTC. It is translated as CASSLVSGRSLGDQETQYF.

The rearrangement uses TRBV11-2 and TRBJ2-7; no definite D call. The germline V and J ends were trimmed by 1 base and 3 bases, with 13 bases remaining between them. The CDR3 extends over 15 amino acids. Germline V gives CDR1 SGHAT, CDR2 FQNNGV. This chain's CDR3 is CASSLGSGMVYEQYF. The CDR3 DNA sequence: TGTGCCAGCAGCTTAGGGTCAGGTATGGTCTACGAGCAGTACTTC.

The rearrangement uses TRBV5-1 and TRBJ2-5; D might be TRBD2 (6 bases). V gave up 1 base and J gave up 2 bases, with 9 bases separating them. The CDR3 has 14 residues. Germline CDR1 SGHRS, CDR2 YFSETQ. CDR3 nucleotide sequence: TGCGCCAGCAGCTTGTGGGACTTACAAGAGACCCAGTACTTC. Protein product: CASSLWDLQETQYF.

The V and J genes are TRBV5-1 and TRBJ2-3; D gene unclear. Germline V gene lookup returns CDR1 SGHRS and CDR2 YFSETQ. V was pared by 2 bases and J by 2 bases, with 15 bases between. This CDR3 has 16 amino acids. The CDR3 nucleotides are TGCGCCAGCAGCTTACGGACCCTCACGACCACAGATACGCAGTATTTT. It encodes CASSLRTLTTTDTQYF.

The chain employs TRBV27 and TRBJ1-5; tentative D call: TRBD1 (6 bases). Germline V gene sequence: CDR1 MNHEY, CDR2 SMNVEV (reference sequence). The CDR3 has 12 residues. Between the trimmed V and J ends, which lost 8 bases and 7 bases, there was a span of 12 bases. The CDR3 region is CASGRGSQPQHF. CDR3 bases: TGTGCCAGCGGTAGGGGGAGCCAGCCCCAGCATTTT.

The chain recombines TRBV27 with TRBJ2-7; a weak D match, TRBD1 (6 bases). This CDR3 spans 13 amino acids. Trimming pared 8 bases from V and 0 bases from J, leaving 11 bases between. Germline V gives CDR1 MNHEY, CDR2 SMNVEV (reference sequence). Here the CDR3 reads CASPRGNSYEQYF. The CDR3 coding sequence is TGTGCCAGCCCCAGGGGAAACTCCTACGAGCAGTACTTC.

This rearrangement joins TRBV4-2 to TRBJ2-7; the match to TRBD1 covers 7 bases. The CDR3 is 15 residues long. The germline gives CDR1 LGHNA, CDR2 YNFKEQ. After removal of 1 base from V and 2 bases from J, the junction contained 5 bases not matched to a gene. The CDR3 bases are TGTGCCAGCAGCCAAGGGGGGCAGGGGGCCTACGAGCAGTACTTC. As protein: CASSQGGQGAYEQYF.

The chain links TRBV28 to TRBJ2-3; 9 bases match TRBD2. The CDR3 has 15 residues. The germline V gene has CDR1 MDHEN and CDR2 SYDVKM. The V gene end was trimmed by 4 bases and the J gene end by 1 base; junction bases not matched to a gene: 3. The DNA for the CDR3 is TGTGCCAGCAGTTACACTAGCGGGCGCACAGATACGCAGTATTTT. Protein: CASSYTSGRTDTQYF.